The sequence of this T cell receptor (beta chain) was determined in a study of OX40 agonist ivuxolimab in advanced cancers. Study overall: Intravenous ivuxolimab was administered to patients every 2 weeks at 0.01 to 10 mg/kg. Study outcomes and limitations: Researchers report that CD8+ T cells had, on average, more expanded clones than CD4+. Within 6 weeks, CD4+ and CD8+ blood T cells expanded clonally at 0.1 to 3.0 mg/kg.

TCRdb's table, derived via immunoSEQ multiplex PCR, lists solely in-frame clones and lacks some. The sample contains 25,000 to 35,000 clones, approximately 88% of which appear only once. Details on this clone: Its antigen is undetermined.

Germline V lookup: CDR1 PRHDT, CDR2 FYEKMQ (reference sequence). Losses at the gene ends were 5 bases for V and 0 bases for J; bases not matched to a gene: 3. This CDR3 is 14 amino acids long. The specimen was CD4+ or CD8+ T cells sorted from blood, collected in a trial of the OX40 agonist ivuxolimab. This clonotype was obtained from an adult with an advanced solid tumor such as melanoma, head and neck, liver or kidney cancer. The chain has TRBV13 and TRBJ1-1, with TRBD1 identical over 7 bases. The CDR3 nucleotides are TGTGCCAGCAGCCCCGGGACAGTGAACACTGAAGCTTTCTTT. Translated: CASSPGTVNTEAFF.